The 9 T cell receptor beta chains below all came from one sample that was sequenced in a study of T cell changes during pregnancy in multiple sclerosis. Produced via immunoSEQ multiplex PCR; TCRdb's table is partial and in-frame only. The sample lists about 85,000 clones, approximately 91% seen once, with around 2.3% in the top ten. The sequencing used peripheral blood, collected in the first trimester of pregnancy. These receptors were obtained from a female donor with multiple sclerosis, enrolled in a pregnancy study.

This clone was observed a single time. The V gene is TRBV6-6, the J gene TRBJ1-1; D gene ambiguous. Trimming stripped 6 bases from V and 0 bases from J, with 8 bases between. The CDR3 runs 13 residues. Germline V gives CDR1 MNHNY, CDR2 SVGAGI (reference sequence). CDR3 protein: CASRLGVNTEAFF. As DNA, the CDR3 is TGTGCCAGCAGACTCGGAGTGAACACTGAAGCTTTCTTT.

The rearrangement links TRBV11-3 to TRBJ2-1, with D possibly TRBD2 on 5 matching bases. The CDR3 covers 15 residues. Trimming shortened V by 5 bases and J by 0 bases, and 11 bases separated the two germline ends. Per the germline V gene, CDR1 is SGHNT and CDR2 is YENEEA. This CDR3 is CASSRELSSYNEQFF. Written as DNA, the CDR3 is TGTGCCAGCAGCAGGGAGCTGAGCTCCTACAATGAGCAGTTCTTC.

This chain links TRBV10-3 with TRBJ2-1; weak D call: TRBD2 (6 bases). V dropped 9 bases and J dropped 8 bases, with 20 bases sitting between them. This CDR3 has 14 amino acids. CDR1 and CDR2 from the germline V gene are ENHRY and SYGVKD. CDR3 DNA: TGTGCCATATCTTTTGGGGGAGGTGCCGATGAGCAGTTCTTC. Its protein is CAISFGGGADEQFF.

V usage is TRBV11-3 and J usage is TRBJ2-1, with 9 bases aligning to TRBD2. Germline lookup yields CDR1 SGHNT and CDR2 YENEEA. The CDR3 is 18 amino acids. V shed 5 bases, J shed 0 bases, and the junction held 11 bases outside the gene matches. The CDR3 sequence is CASSPEGLAQSSYNEQFF. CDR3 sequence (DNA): TGTGCCAGCAGCCCAGAGGGACTAGCCCAGAGCTCCTACAATGAGCAGTTCTTC.

Here the CDR3 DNA reads TGTGCTAGTGGTTTGGGACAGCTTCAAGAGACCCAGTACTTC. It codes for CASGLGQLQETQYF. The chain links TRBV12-5 to TRBJ2-5, with D possibly being TRBD1 (5 bases). The CDR3 covers 14 residues. Germline values: CDR1 LGHNT, CDR2 FRNRAP. With 1 base removed from V and 2 bases from J, the gap between germline ends came to 8 bases.

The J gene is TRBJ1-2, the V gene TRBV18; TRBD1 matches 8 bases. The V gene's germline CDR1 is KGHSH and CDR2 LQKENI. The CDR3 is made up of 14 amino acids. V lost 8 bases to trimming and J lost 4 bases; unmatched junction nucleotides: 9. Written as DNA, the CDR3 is TGTGCCAGCGCGTACAGGGGGGAAGTCTATGGCTACACCTTC. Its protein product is CASAYRGEVYGYTF.

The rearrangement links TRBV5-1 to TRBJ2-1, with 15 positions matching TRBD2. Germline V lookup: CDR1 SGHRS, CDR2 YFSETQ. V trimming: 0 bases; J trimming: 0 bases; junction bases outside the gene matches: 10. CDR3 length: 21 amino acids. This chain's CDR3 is CASSLEMGGLAGGLSYNEQFF. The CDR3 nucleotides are TGCGCCAGCAGCTTGGAAATGGGGGGACTAGCGGGAGGACTCTCCTACAATGAGCAGTTCTTC.

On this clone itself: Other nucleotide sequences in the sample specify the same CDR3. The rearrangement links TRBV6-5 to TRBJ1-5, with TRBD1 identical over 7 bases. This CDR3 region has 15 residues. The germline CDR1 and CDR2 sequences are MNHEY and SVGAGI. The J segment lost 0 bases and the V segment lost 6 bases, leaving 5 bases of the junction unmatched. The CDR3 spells CASSPRQGSNQPQHF. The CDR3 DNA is TGTGCCAGCAGCCCACGACAGGGTAGCAATCAGCCCCAGCATTTT.

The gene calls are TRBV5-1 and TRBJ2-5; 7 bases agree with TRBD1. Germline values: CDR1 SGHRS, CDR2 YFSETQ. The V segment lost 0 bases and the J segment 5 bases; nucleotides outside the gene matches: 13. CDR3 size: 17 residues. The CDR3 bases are TGCGCCAGCAGCTTGGTGGCAGGGGGTCCAATAATGGAGACCCAGTACTTC. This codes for CASSLVAGGPIMETQYF.